These 21 T cell receptor beta chains were all obtained from the same sample, sequenced in a study of T cell responses to AZD1222 COVID-19 vaccine (dated by TCRdb to about 2021). Libraries were made using the immunoSEQ multiplex PCR assay. TCRdb obtained this table from immuneACCESS and retained in-frame rearrangements with V and J assigned. These tables miss some clones; where compared with another copy, unresolved V genes account for less than half of the shortfall, and the remainder is unexplained. The sample data list roughly 70,000 clones, and nearly 90% of these were observed just once. The biggest ten clones account for roughly 1.2% of the sample. The sample's time point label is to be understood as: about 28 days (+/-7) after the second vaccine dose. This sample comprised peripheral blood, obtained 28 days after the second AZD1222 dose. The receptor set was obtained from an adult who received the AZD1222 COVID-19 vaccine.

This chain links TRBV30 with TRBJ1-5; 10 bases match TRBD1. Germline CDR1 GTSNPN, CDR2 SVGIG (reference sequence). V was pared by 5 bases and J by 7 bases, with 5 bases of the junction left unmatched. This CDR3 is built from 13 residues. CDR3 region: CAWSGQGWQPQHF. The CDR3 nucleotides are TGTGCCTGGTCGGGACAGGGGTGGCAGCCCCAGCATTTT.

The chain links TRBV9 to TRBJ2-1; 15 positions match TRBD2. The CDR3 is made up of 18 amino acids. CDR1 is SGDLS, CDR2 YYNGEE, per germline. Germline trimming cut 4 bases from V and 5 bases from J; bases unmatched to any gene: 10. The CDR3 nucleotides read TGTGCCAGCAGCCGAGGAACGGGACTAGCGGGAGGCCACAATGAGCAGTTCTTC. Its translation is CASSRGTGLAGGHNEQFF.

This clone showed up just a few times. The chain couples TRBV6-2 or TRBV6-3 to TRBJ1-1; 9 positions match TRBD1. This CDR3 contains 17 residues. The J segment lost 4 bases and the V segment lost 2 bases, leaving 11 bases of the junction unmatched. Germline assignment: CDR1 MNHEY and CDR2 SVGEGT. This chain's CDR3 is CASSYTSGTGFTTEAFF. The CDR3 DNA reads TGTGCCAGCAGTTACACCTCCGGGACAGGGTTTACCACTGAAGCTTTCTTT.

The table lists this clone with a few counts. At the DNA level, this CDR3 is encoded by other sequences in the same sample as well. The chain uses TRBV18 and TRBJ2-7; 11 bases are a match to TRBD2. The trim removed 6 bases at V and 2 bases at J, leaving 6 bases unmatched. The V gene's germline CDR1 is KGHSH and CDR2 LQKENI. The CDR3 is made up of 15 amino acids. The CDR3, as DNA: TGTGCCAGCTCTCCTACTAGCGGGGGAGCCTACGAGCAGTACTTC. Translation gives CASSPTSGGAYEQYF.

V gene TRBV7-3 combines with J gene TRBJ2-5, with D perhaps matching TRBD1 (5 bases). Per the germline V gene, CDR1 is SGHTA and CDR2 is FQGTGA. This CDR3 is 15 amino acids long. The ends were cut back, 2 bases at V and 0 bases at J, with 10 bases in the middle. DNA of the CDR3: TGTGCCAGCAGCTTACAGGCAGGGAACCAAGAGACCCAGTACTTC. Translating gives CASSLQAGNQETQYF.

This rearrangement joins TRBV5-1 to TRBJ2-1; unclear D gene. The length of the CDR3 is 14 residues. Per germline, CDR1 SGHRS and CDR2 YFSETQ. V lost 2 bases and J 6 bases, leaving 12 bases between the germline ends. The CDR3 is CASSLAPIPNEQFF. In nucleotides, the CDR3 is TGCGCCAGCAGCTTAGCCCCTATCCCCAATGAGCAGTTCTTC. Using reference TRBV5-1 and TRBJ2-1 for the parts outside the CDR3, the full variable domain is KAGVTQTPRYLIKTRGQQVTLSCSPISGHRSVSWYQQTPGQGLQFLFEYFSETQRNKGNFPGRFSGRQFSNSRSEMNVSTLELGDSALYLCASSLAPIPNEQFFGPGTRLTVL.

This chain uses TRBV7-9 with TRBJ2-6; D is tentatively TRBD1 or TRBD2 (5 bases each). The CDR3 is 16 residues long. Trimming removed 7 bases at V and 0 bases at J, with 13 bases between. CDR1 is SEHNR, CDR2 FQNEAQ, per germline (reference sequence). The CDR3 reads CASIGRGTSGANVLTF. As DNA, the CDR3 is TGTGCCAGCATCGGACGTGGGACCTCTGGGGCCAACGTCCTGACTTTC.

The chain links TRBV29-1 to TRBJ1-2, with D possibly TRBD1 on 6 matching bases. This CDR3 spans 14 amino acids. Germline V CDR1 and CDR2: SQVTM, ANQGSEA. V lost 1 base and J lost 6, with 15 bases in between. CDR3 residues: CSVEGAGDGDGYTF. CDR3 sequence (DNA): TGCAGCGTTGAAGGGGCAGGGGATGGTGATGGCTACACCTTC.

Here the CDR3 reads CASSVANYGYTF. DNA of the CDR3: TGTGCCAGCAGTGTAGCTAACTATGGCTACACCTTC. This chain joins TRBV25-1 and TRBJ1-2; D uncertain. The length of the CDR3 is 12 residues. Trimming took 4 bases from V and 0 from J, leaving 3 bases between them. CDR1 and CDR2 (germline): MGHDK, SYGVNS.

The chain has TRBV7-2 and TRBJ2-1; 11 nucleotides match TRBD2. The CDR3 extends over 16 amino acids. V dropped 5 bases and J dropped 10; count of bases not matched to a gene: 13. CDR1 and CDR2 from the germline V gene are SGHTA and FQGNSA. CDR3 sequence (DNA): TGTGCCAGCAGCCTCGCCGGGACTAGCGGTTTTTTGGAGCAGTTCTTC. It translates to CASSLAGTSGFLEQFF.

The V and J genes are TRBV7-9 and TRBJ2-7; 12 bases are shared with TRBD2. The CDR3 is made up of 13 amino acids. J gave up 11 bases and V 4 bases, and 6 bases lay outside the gene matches. Germline V gene sequence: CDR1 SEHNR, CDR2 FQNEAQ (reference sequence). The CDR3 bases are TGTGCCAGCAGCTCCGGACTAGCGGGACTGGAGTACTTC. Translating it yields CASSSGLAGLEYF.

This clone came up once. One junction end does not reproduce the germline sequence, and a read error may be involved. The chain couples TRBV19 to TRBJ2-7, with a possible D match to TRBD2 (6 bases). The CDR3 has 12 residues. Germline V gene data show CDR1 as LNHDA and CDR2 as SQIVND (reference sequence). CDR3 region: CASSLDSGPLHF. The DNA for the CDR3 is TGTGCCAGTAGTCTCGATAGCGGACCTCTCCACTTC.

The chain combines TRBV10-3 with TRBJ1-5; no definite D call. V lost 2 bases and J lost 0, with 8 bases in between. The germline gives CDR1 ENHRY, CDR2 SYGVKD. The CDR3 totals 15 residues. CDR3 amino acids: CAISEGPNSNQPQHF. The CDR3 DNA reads as TGTGCCATCAGTGAGGGGCCAAATAGCAATCAGCCCCAGCATTTT.

This chain connects TRBV14 to TRBJ2-3, with TRBD1 matching over 7 bases. This CDR3 has 14 amino acids. Germline CDR1 and CDR2: SGHDN and FVKESK. The V and J ends lost 3 bases and 2 bases, in that order; junction bases with no gene match: 2. The CDR3: CASSQDRTTDTQYF. For the CDR3, the DNA is TGTGCCAGCAGCCAGGACAGGACCACAGATACGCAGTATTTT.

The CDR3 DNA reads as TGTGCCAGTAGCCTACACCGAGAGAACACTGAAGCTTTCTTT. Translating it yields CASSLHRENTEAFF. The chain couples TRBV19 to TRBJ1-1, with unresolved D. V was shortened by 6 bases and J by 1 base, with 12 bases between the two germline ends. This CDR3 region has 14 residues. Germline V CDR1 and CDR2: LNHDA, SQIVND (reference sequence).

The V gene is TRBV19, the J gene TRBJ2-1, with D tentatively TRBD2 (5 bases). This CDR3 has 15 amino acids. The V gene lost 5 bases and the J gene lost 5 bases, with 16 bases spanning the gap. Germline-derived CDR1 and CDR2 are LNHDA and SQIVND (reference sequence). Here the CDR3 DNA reads TGTGCCAGTAGTGATACTAGTTATGGAAACAATGAGCAGTTCTTC. This gives the protein CASSDTSYGNNEQFF.

V gene TRBV12-3 or TRBV12-4 combines with J gene TRBJ1-5, with D uncertain. This CDR3 has 12 residues. V gave up 6 bases and J gave up 13 bases, with 16 bases separating them. The CDR3 reads CASSPSAPQQHF. The CDR3 nucleotides read TGTGCCAGCAGCCCTTCGGCGCCCCAGCAGCATTTT.

This chain joins TRBV12-3 or TRBV12-4 and TRBJ1-4; D call uncertain. V dropped 2 bases and J dropped 8 bases, with 9 bases sitting between them. This CDR3 has 13 amino acids. The CDR3, as DNA: TGTGCCAGCAGTTTAAATTTATTCGAAAAACTGTTTTTT. It yields the protein CASSLNLFEKLFF.

In the case of this clone: The sample carries other DNA sequences with the same CDR3. The chain joins TRBV7-3 to TRBJ2-1, with TRBD2 as a possible D gene (6 bases). Germline CDR1 SGHTA, CDR2 FQGTGA. The CDR3 consists of 17 residues. V lost 1 base, J lost 0 bases, and 13 bases lay in between. The CDR3 nucleotides read TGTGCCAGCAGCTTAAGGGGTAGCGGAAGCTCCTACAATGAGCAGTTCTTC. This translates into CASSLRGSGSSYNEQFF.

This chain joins TRBV6-4 and TRBJ2-1; 15 nucleotides agree with TRBD2. V shed 6 bases and J 15 bases; nucleotides not matched to a gene: 6. The germline V gene has CDR1 MRHNA and CDR2 SNTAGT. The CDR3 is made up of 13 amino acids. CDR3 region: CASRRRTSGRGFF. In DNA form, the CDR3 reads TGTGCCAGCAGACGCCGGACTAGCGGGAGGGGGTTCTTC.

V usage is TRBV27 and J usage is TRBJ2-3; 10 bases are shared with TRBD1. The V segment lost 7 bases and the J segment 5 bases; nucleotides outside the gene matches: 15. The CDR3 totals 17 residues. Germline V gene sequence: CDR1 MNHEY, CDR2 SMNVEV (reference sequence). CDR3 nucleotide sequence: TGTGCCAGCAATTCGAGGAGGTCGGGACAGGGGATAGATACGCAGTATTTT. Amino acids: CASNSRRSGQGIDTQYF.